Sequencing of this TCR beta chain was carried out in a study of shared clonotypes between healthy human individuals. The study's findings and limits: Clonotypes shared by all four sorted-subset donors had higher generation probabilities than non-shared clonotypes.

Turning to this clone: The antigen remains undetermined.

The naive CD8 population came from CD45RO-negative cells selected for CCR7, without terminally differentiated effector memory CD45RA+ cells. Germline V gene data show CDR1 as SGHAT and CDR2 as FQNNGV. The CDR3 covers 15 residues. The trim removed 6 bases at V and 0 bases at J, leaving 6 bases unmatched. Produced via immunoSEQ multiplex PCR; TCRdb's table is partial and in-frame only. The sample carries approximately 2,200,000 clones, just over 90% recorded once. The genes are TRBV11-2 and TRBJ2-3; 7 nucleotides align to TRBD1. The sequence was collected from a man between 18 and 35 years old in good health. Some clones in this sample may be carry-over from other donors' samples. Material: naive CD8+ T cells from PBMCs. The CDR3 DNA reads TGTGCCAGCAGACCCTTAGGGGGCAGCACAGATACGCAGTATTTT. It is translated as CASRPLGGSTDTQYF.